Following are 18 T cell receptor beta chains from one sample sequenced in a study of tumor-infiltrating lymphocytes in localized non-small cell lung cancer. Produced via immunoSEQ multiplex PCR; TCRdb's table is partial and in-frame only. Of some 15,000 clones listed, 65% to 85% are singletons. Sample: lung tumor tissue. All receptors derive from a human donor with non-small cell lung cancer.

The rearrangement uses TRBV2 and TRBJ2-7, with TRBD2 matching over 8 bases. Germline assignment: CDR1 SNHLY and CDR2 FYNNEI. V dropped 7 bases and J dropped 2; count of bases not matched to a gene: 10. The CDR3 totals 15 residues. CDR3 protein: CASKSSSGGAYEQYF. In DNA, the CDR3 is TGTGCCAGCAAAAGTAGCTCCGGGGGGGCCTACGAGCAGTACTTC. The variable domain in full, with the rest retrieved from reference TRBV2 and TRBJ2-7, is EPEVTQTPSHQVTQMGQEVILRCVPISNHLYFYWYRQILGQKVEFLVSFYNNEISEKSEIFDDQFSVERPDGSNFTLKIRSTKLEDSAMYFCASKSSSGGAYEQYFGPGTRLTVT.

This clone has just one count. The chain employs TRBV27 and TRBJ2-1; D may be TRBD2 (5 bases). Between the trimmed V and J ends, which lost 5 bases and 10 bases, there was a span of 12 bases. The CDR3 is 12 amino acids. Germline CDR1 MNHEY, CDR2 SMNVEV (reference sequence). The CDR3 region has the DNA TGTGCCAGCAGTCCCCGGGGATTGGAGCAGTTCTTC. It codes for CASSPRGLEQFF.

This clone has only a few counts. The rearrangement links TRBV7-2 to TRBJ1-6; 7 nucleotides match TRBD1. The CDR3 contains 15 residues. Germline loops: CDR1 SGHTA, CDR2 FQGNSA. J was trimmed by 7 bases and V by 5 bases; bases with no gene match: 8. The CDR3: CASSPAGQRNSPLHF. DNA of the CDR3: TGTGCCAGCAGCCCCGCGGGACAGCGGAATTCACCCCTCCACTTT. Combining the CDR3 with reference TRBV7-2 and TRBJ1-6 gives the whole variable domain GAGVSQSPSNKVTEKGKDVELRCDPISGHTALYWYRQSLGQGLEFLIYFQGNSAPDKSGLPSDRFSAERTGGSVSTLTIQRTQQEDSAVYLCASSPAGQRNSPLHFGNGTRLTVT.

This clone was observed a few times. This rearrangement joins TRBV5-1 to TRBJ2-6, with unresolved D. This CDR3 is 15 amino acids long. V lost 1 base to trimming and J lost 0 bases, with 5 bases between them. CDR1 is SGHRS, CDR2 YFSETQ, per germline. The CDR3 nucleotides read TGCGCCAGCAGCTTGTTAGGCTCTGGGGCCAACGTCCTGACTTTC. This codes for CASSLLGSGANVLTF.

The chain uses TRBV7-9 and TRBJ1-1, with TRBD1 matching over 8 bases. This CDR3 is built from 14 residues. The junction had 11 bases not matched to a gene; V was cut back by 5 bases and J by 9 bases. Germline loops: CDR1 SEHNR, CDR2 FQNEAQ (reference sequence). The CDR3 spells CASSQSPGTGKAFF. The CDR3 DNA follows: TGTGCCAGCAGCCAAAGTCCCGGGACAGGAAAAGCTTTCTTT.

The V gene is TRBV6-8, the J gene TRBJ2-7; 14 bases match TRBD2. The ends lost 2 bases at V and 2 bases at J; junction bases unmatched: 5. Germline V CDR1 and CDR2: MNHGY, SAAAGT. The CDR3 length is 17 residues. The CDR3 is CASSYGTSGRGPYEQYF. CDR3 nucleotide sequence: TGTGCCAGCAGTTACGGGACTAGCGGGAGAGGGCCCTACGAGCAGTACTTC.

In its sample, this clone was seen once. The V and J genes are TRBV5-6 and TRBJ1-4, with 7 bases identical to TRBD1. Germline V gene sequence: CDR1 SGHDT, CDR2 YYEEEE. The CDR3 contains 15 residues. The V and J ends lost 3 bases and 2 bases, in that order; junction bases with no gene match: 4. CDR3 protein: CASSSQGETNEKLFF. The DNA of the CDR3 is TGTGCCAGCAGCTCTCAGGGGGAGACTAATGAAAAACTGTTTTTT.

CDR3 residues: CSVDGKGAGTEAFF. In DNA, the CDR3 is TGCAGCGTTGATGGGAAGGGGGCTGGCACTGAAGCTTTCTTT. The rearrangement joins TRBV29-1 to TRBJ1-1; 7 bases line up with TRBD1. CDR1 is SQVTM and CDR2 is ANQGSEA in the germline V gene. The CDR3 extends over 14 amino acids. The J segment lost 4 bases and the V segment lost 3 bases, leaving 8 bases of the junction unmatched.

This clone has only a few counts. The chain has TRBV28 and TRBJ2-7; TRBD1 matches at 10 bases. CDR1 is MDHEN and CDR2 is SYDVKM in the germline V gene. CDR3 length: 15 amino acids. Trimming removed 5 bases from V and 4 bases from J; junction bases left unmatched: 8. CDR3 protein: CASSPQGQGQYEQYF. The CDR3 DNA is TGTGCCAGCAGTCCCCAGGGACAGGGGCAATACGAGCAGTACTTC.

The table lists this clone with a few counts. V gene TRBV6-1 combines with J gene TRBJ2-7; 8 bases match TRBD1. With V trimmed by 4 bases and J by 0 bases, 8 bases remained unmatched. The CDR3 totals 16 residues. Germline CDR1 reads MNHNS; CDR2 reads SASEGT. CDR3 DNA sequence: TGTGCCAGCAGTGCCGCCCAGGGGGCGGGCTCCTACGAGCAGTACTTC. Its translation: CASSAAQGAGSYEQYF.

The chain employs TRBV20-1 and TRBJ2-7; D remains unclear. There are 10 residues in the CDR3. V was shortened by 3 bases and J by 7 bases, with 7 bases between the two germline ends. CDR1 and CDR2 (germline): DFQATT, SNEGSKA (reference sequence). In DNA, the CDR3 is TGCAGTGCTAGCCAGACTGAGCAGTACTTC. This gives the protein CSASQTEQYF.

The chain carries TRBV27 and TRBJ2-5; a weak D match, TRBD2 (6 bases). The J call could be wrong; TRBJ2-7 is a better fit for the DNA end. This CDR3 comprises 15 residues. CDR1 is MNHEY and CDR2 is SMNVEV in the germline V gene (reference sequence). The CDR3 bases are TGTGCCAGCAGTTTATTAGCGGATCACTTCTACGAGCAGTACTTC. This gives the protein CASSLLADHFYEQYF.

This clone was counted between two and nine times. V is TRBV6-6 and J is TRBJ1-2; 8 positions match TRBD1. Germline V gene lookup returns CDR1 MNHNY and CDR2 SVGAGI (reference sequence). The CDR3 totals 14 residues. V shed 6 bases, J shed 3 bases, and the junction held 6 bases outside the gene matches. CDR3 coding DNA: TGTGCCAGCAGGACCGGACAGGGAGACTATGGCTACACCTTC. Protein: CASRTGQGDYGYTF.

This chain connects TRBV11-2 to TRBJ2-6; no firm D call. Trimming left V 2 bases short and J 2 bases short, with 1 base between. The germline gives CDR1 SGHAT, CDR2 FQNNGV. The CDR3 extends over 13 amino acids. This CDR3 reads CASSLPGANVLTF. The CDR3 DNA sequence: TGTGCCAGCAGCTTACCTGGGGCCAACGTCCTGACTTTC.

This chain connects TRBV5-1 to TRBJ2-7; maybe TRBD1 (7 bases). V lost 1 base to trimming and J lost 2 bases, with 13 bases between them. Germline V lookup: CDR1 SGHRS, CDR2 YFSETQ. The CDR3 covers 15 residues. The CDR3 region has the DNA TGCGCCAGCAGCTTGAGGGGGGACAGTGCCTACGAGCAGTACTTC. Translating gives CASSLRGDSAYEQYF.

The chain uses TRBV5-1 and TRBJ2-2; D unclear. Germline CDR1 is SGHRS and CDR2 is YFSETQ. Deletions cut 6 bases from V and 1 base from J, with 7 bases between. The CDR3 runs 13 residues. The CDR3 sequence: CASTGRNTGELFF. CDR3 nucleotides: TGCGCCAGCACGGGCAGGAACACCGGGGAGCTGTTTTTT.

The J gene is TRBJ2-7, the V gene TRBV15, with D unresolved. Trimming left V 0 bases short and J 3 bases short, with 12 bases between. CDR3 length equals 15 residues. Germline V gene lookup returns CDR1 LNHNV and CDR2 YYDKDF (reference sequence). The CDR3 DNA follows: TGTGCCACCAGCAGAGACAGGTACCTAAGCTACGAGCAGTACTTC. This codes for CATSRDRYLSYEQYF.

V and J are TRBV7-2 and TRBJ2-3; 9 bases map to TRBD2. Germline V lookup: CDR1 SGHTA, CDR2 FQGNSA. The CDR3 contains 16 residues. J was trimmed by 2 bases and V by 6 bases; bases with no gene match: 9. The CDR3 spells CASSIRTSAPTDTQYF. The CDR3 DNA is TGTGCCAGCAGTATAAGGACTAGCGCCCCCACAGATACGCAGTATTTT.